These T cell receptor beta chains were read from a single sample in a study of long-term antiretroviral therapy in people with HIV. This table comes from immunoSEQ multiplex PCR, and its TCRdb copy is limited to in-frame clones, with some not included. The sample records more than 15,000 clones, around 96% being singletons. The sample in question was unsorted PBMCs, obtained approximately 11 years after starting antiretroviral therapy. These receptors all stem from a man younger than 45 with HIV. CDR3s leave out the opening cysteine and the closing phenylalanine or tryptophan.

>TRBV6-5
ASSYSGGVYEQY
>TRBV7-8
ASSLAAYGDRNLGYT
>TRBV6-1
ASSEGNNSPLH
>TRBV5-6
ASSPIGDNSPLH
>TRBV28
ASSLGGRPHGYT
>TRBV11-3
ASSSGTSGGSTQY
>TRBV5-1
ASSLTRLQGQLNTEAF
>TRBV19
ASSMEGMRGYGYT
>TRBV4-1
ASSLIMGNSPLH
>TRBV7-8
ASRRLADIVAGELF
>TRBV6-5
ASSPTGGWETQY
>TRBV4-1
ASSQEPSGGAAQTQY
>TRBV6-6
ASSYQDAVRGYT
>TRBV29-1
SVEDPKGYSYEQY
>TRBV2
ASSQRQGDRYEQY
>TRBV9
ASSVAPYSSGANVLT
>TRBV20-1
SAADVYEQY
>TRBV7-8
ASSPEAPRADQPQH
>TRBV11-2
ASSLGASGGAYQETQY
>TRBV7-8
ASSLVSGGTGNSPLH
>TRBV4-1
ASSQDPGRGRLGLGGELF
>TRBV5-1
ASSTLAGGSTDTQY
>TRBV11-3
ASSLNGGMYNEQF
>TRBV19
ASSRGQFSGYT
>TRBV10-2
ASVSNAGGRNEQF
>TRBV5-1
ASSLWQQQETQY
>TRBV5-1
ASSLGVTGELF
>TRBV10-3
AISESTVNQPQH
>TRBV2
ASSVREMNTEAF
>TRBV28
ASSLITRTQRY
>TRBV10-3
AITPGTGQETQY
>TRBV11-2
ASSFGGQGSDYGYT
>TRBV5-6
ASSLGQLNYGYT
>TRBV6-5
ASSYSGLAAKNIQY